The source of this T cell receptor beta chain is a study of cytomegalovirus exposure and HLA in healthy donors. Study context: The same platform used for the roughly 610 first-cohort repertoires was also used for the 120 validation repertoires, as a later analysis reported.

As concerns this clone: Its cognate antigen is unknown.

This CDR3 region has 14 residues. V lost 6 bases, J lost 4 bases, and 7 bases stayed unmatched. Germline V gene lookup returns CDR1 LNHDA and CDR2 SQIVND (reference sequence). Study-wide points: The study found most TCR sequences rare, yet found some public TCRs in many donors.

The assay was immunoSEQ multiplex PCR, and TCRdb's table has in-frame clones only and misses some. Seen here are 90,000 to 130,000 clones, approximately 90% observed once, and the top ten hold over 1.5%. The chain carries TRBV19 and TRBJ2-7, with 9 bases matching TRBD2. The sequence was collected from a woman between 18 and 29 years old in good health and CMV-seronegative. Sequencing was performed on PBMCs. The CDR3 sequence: CASSEGLASYEQYF. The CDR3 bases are TGTGCCAGTAGCGAGGGACTAGCCAGTTACGAGCAGTACTTC.